Below are 28 T cell receptor beta chains sequenced from a single sample in a study of blood T cells in healthy people across ages (dated by TCRdb to the mid-2010s). Library preparation was by 5' RACE. The reads were generated on an Illumina HiSeq 2500. A second 7 to 11 cycle PCR used a sample-barcoded 5' primer and a J-beta primer mix. TCRdb ran its own pipeline on the public reads, namely fastp trimming at Q25 and MiXCR clone calling, and kept in-frame beta chains. One record per CDR3 amino acid sequence lists the most common genes and DNA. The sample yields 1.5 million to 2 million distinct CDR3 sequences; approximately 30% were counted once. The ten largest clonotypes hold 7.7% of the sample. Sequencing was performed on blood. These receptors originate from a woman aged 30 to 39 in good health.

The chain employs TRBV10-3 and TRBJ1-1, with 8 bases lining up with TRBD1. The germline CDR1 and CDR2 sequences are ENHRY and SYGVKD. This CDR3 has 13 residues. V lost 6 bases, J lost 5 bases, and 5 bases stayed unmatched. CDR3 protein: CAISRGLITEAFF. The DNA of the CDR3 is TGTGCCATCAGCAGGGGGCTGATAACTGAAGCTTTCTTT.

In the case of this clonotype: The junction departs from germline at one end; a sequencing error may be responsible. The chain carries TRBV24-1 and TRBJ2-3; possible D gene TRBD1, 7 bases. Germline lookup yields CDR1 KGHDR and CDR2 SFDVKD. The CDR3 sequence is 17 residues long. This CDR3 is CATGDSTGRGGVDTQYF. The CDR3 region has the DNA TGTGCCACCGGTGATTCGACAGGGCGGGGTGGAGTAGATACGCAGTATTTT.

The V gene is TRBV9, the J gene TRBJ1-2; no definite D call. Germline CDR1 SGDLS, CDR2 YYNGEE. V shed 2 bases and J shed 8 bases, with 13 bases lying between them. The CDR3 has 13 amino acids. This CDR3 reads CASSVGSFGGYTF. The CDR3 bases are TGTGCCAGCAGCGTGGGGTCTTTTGGAGGCTACACCTTC.

Only a few counts were recorded for this clonotype. The rearrangement uses TRBV18 and TRBJ1-5, with D possibly TRBD1 on 5 matching bases. The CDR3 runs to 14 residues. The germline V gene has CDR1 KGHSH and CDR2 LQKENI. V was clipped by 3 bases and J by 12 bases, with 18 bases between them. The CDR3 bases are TGTGCCAGCTCACCTTCGGCAGGGACGGCAAGCCAGCATTTT. Translation: CASSPSAGTASQHF.

The rearrangement uses TRBV6-2 or TRBV6-3 and TRBJ1-5, with TRBD1 as a possible D gene (5 bases). Deletions cut 4 bases from V and 6 bases from J, with 7 bases between. The germline CDR1 and CDR2 sequences are MNHEY and SVGEGT. The CDR3 loop spans 12 amino acids. The CDR3 bases are TGTGCCAGCAGTTGGGGGACTCAGCCCCAGCATTTT. Translating gives CASSWGTQPQHF.

Only one count was recorded for this clonotype. In DNA form, the CDR3 reads TGTGCCAGCAGCCACCGGACTAGCGTGAGCTCCTACAATGAGCAGTACTTC. It encodes CASSHRTSVSSYNEQYF. This chain uses TRBV2 with TRBJ2-1; TRBD2 matches at 9 bases. With the DNA end fitting TRBJ2-7 better, the J assignment may be wrong. CDR1 is SNHLY, CDR2 FYNNEI, per germline. The CDR3 covers 17 residues.

This clonotype appeared once. One junction end does not reproduce the germline sequence, and a read error may be involved. The chain carries TRBV5-5 and TRBJ2-7, with D possibly TRBD1 on 5 matching bases. Germline lookup yields CDR1 SGHKS and CDR2 YYEKEE (reference sequence). The CDR3 runs to 14 residues. The CDR3 region is CAGSLAAGNYEQYF. As DNA, the CDR3 is TGTGCCGGCAGCTTGGCCGCAGGGAACTACGAGCAGTACTTC.

V gene TRBV6-4 combines with J gene TRBJ1-5; 10 bases match TRBD1. Germline CDR1 MRHNA, CDR2 SNTAGT. Trimming at V came to 2 bases and at J to 7 bases, leaving 14 bases not matched to a gene. CDR3 length: 18 amino acids. The CDR3 DNA reads as TGTGCCAGCAGTGACCCTAAGGGTGGGACAGGGGTAGGGCAGCCCCAGCATTTT. Its protein is CASSDPKGGTGVGQPQHF.

Here the CDR3 DNA reads TGCGCCAGCAGCTTGGGCCAGAATAAAGAGACCCAGTACTTC. Amino acid sequence: CASSLGQNKETQYF. This sequence joins TRBV4-3 and TRBJ2-5, with D uncertain. There are 14 residues in the CDR3. Looked up from germline, CDR1 is LGHNA and CDR2 is YSLEER. The ends were cut back, 5 bases at V and 3 bases at J, with 13 bases in the middle.

Note on this clonotype: Germline and junction disagree at one end, which may indicate a read error. The chain joins TRBV7-9 to TRBJ2-1; D is perhaps TRBD1 (6 bases). The CDR3 is 14 amino acids. Germline values: CDR1 SEHNR, CDR2 FQNEAQ (reference sequence). CDR3 DNA sequence: TGTGCCCGCAGCTCACAGGGTCTGGGGGATGAGCAGTTCTTC. It specifies CARSSQGLGDEQFF.

This clonotype was found many times. CDR3 DNA: TGTGCCAGCAGCTTAGGGACAGGGAGGAGCAAGGGCTACGAGCAGTACTTC. Protein product: CASSLGTGRSKGYEQYF. V and J are TRBV7-6 and TRBJ2-7; 8 bases are a match to TRBD1. Germline V gene lookup returns CDR1 SGHVS and CDR2 FNYEAQ. The CDR3 is made up of 17 amino acids. The V gene end was trimmed by 1 base and the J gene end by 3 bases; junction bases not matched to a gene: 11.

The V gene is TRBV20-1, the J gene TRBJ1-1; 7 bases agree with TRBD1. With 5 bases clipped from V and 4 bases from J, the junction kept 16 bases outside the gene matches. CDR1 and CDR2 from the germline V gene are DFQATT and SNEGSKA (reference sequence). The CDR3 loop spans 16 amino acids. This CDR3 is CSALTDRVGWVTEAFF. The CDR3 region has the DNA TGCAGTGCTCTTACCGACAGGGTAGGGTGGGTCACTGAAGCTTTCTTT.

The chain recombines TRBV4-3 with TRBJ2-3; no reliable D call. V lost 0 bases and J 0 bases, leaving 10 bases between the germline ends. Germline V lookup: CDR1 LGHNA, CDR2 YSLEER. The CDR3 runs 16 residues. This CDR3 is CASSQDRLGSTDTQYF. CDR3 DNA sequence: TGCGCCAGCAGCCAAGATCGGCTGGGAAGCACAGATACGCAGTATTTT.

On this clonotype: This may come from a read error, since a much larger clone is one base off. The chain combines TRBV20-1 with TRBJ1-5; D unresolved. Trimming pared 6 bases from V and 5 bases from J, leaving 29 bases between. CDR1 and CDR2 from the germline V gene are DFQATT and SNEGSKA (reference sequence). The CDR3 spans 18 residues. The CDR3 region is CSAVTYSRGVGVYQPQHF. The CDR3 DNA reads TGCAGTGCCGTTACTTACTCCCGCGGGGTTGGGGTCTATCAGCCCCAGCATTTT.

The rearrangement joins TRBV20-1 to TRBJ2-7, with a weak D call TRBD2 (7 bases). This CDR3 has 12 amino acids. Trimming took 5 bases from V and 5 from J, leaving 13 bases between them. Germline values: CDR1 DFQATT, CDR2 SNEGSKA (reference sequence). CDR3 in amino acids: CSAPGGRHEQYF. Here the CDR3 DNA reads TGCAGTGCTCCGGGGGGCCGCCACGAGCAGTACTTC.

There are a few counts of this clonotype. The rearrangement uses TRBV12-3 or TRBV12-4 and TRBJ2-1; 7 nucleotides agree with TRBD2. The ends lost 4 bases at V and 6 bases at J; junction bases unmatched: 12. The length of the CDR3 is 16 residues. CDR3 sequence: CASSSGTILSFNEQFF. In DNA form, the CDR3 reads TGTGCCAGCAGTTCCGGGACTATCCTTTCTTTCAATGAGCAGTTCTTC.

This clonotype has more than one count but fewer than ten. This sequence joins TRBV5-1 and TRBJ1-1; perhaps TRBD1 as D (5 bases). V lost 0 bases and J lost 11, with 17 bases in between. Germline V gene sequence: CDR1 SGHRS, CDR2 YFSETQ. The CDR3 loop spans 14 amino acids. The CDR3 reads CASSLGGPLEGAFF. The CDR3 bases are TGCGCCAGCAGCTTGGGGGGACCCCTCGAAGGCGCTTTCTTT. Together with reference TRBV5-1 and TRBJ1-1, the CDR3 gives the full variable domain: KAGVTQTPRYLIKTRGQQVTLSCSPISGHRSVSWYQQTPGQGLQFLFEYFSETQRNKGNFPGRFSGRQFSNSRSEMNVSTLELGDSALYLCASSLGGPLEGAFFGQGTRLTVV.

The gene calls are TRBV4-3 and TRBJ1-6; D remains unclear. Trimming took off 0 bases at V and 0 bases at J, with 18 bases between the two ends. The CDR3 loop spans 20 amino acids. Germline V gene sequence: CDR1 LGHNA, CDR2 YSLEER. Written as DNA, the CDR3 is TGCGCCAGCAGCCAAGATTGGCGGTCTGCCGCGAGCTCCTATAATTCACCCCTCCACTTT. It is translated as CASSQDWRSAASSYNSPLHF.

The chain links TRBV5-6 to TRBJ1-3, with unresolved D. CDR1 SGHDT and CDR2 YYEEEE come from the germline V gene. Trimming pared 3 bases from V and 1 base from J, leaving 11 bases between. The CDR3 loop spans 15 amino acids. CDR3 sequence: CASSSPAVSGNTIYF. CDR3 in DNA: TGTGCCAGCAGCTCCCCCGCGGTTTCTGGAAACACCATATATTTT.

J is TRBJ2-1 and V is TRBV10-3; 8 bases fit TRBD2. V lost 6 bases, J lost 8 bases, and 12 bases stayed unmatched. Germline V gene sequence: CDR1 ENHRY, CDR2 SYGVKD. The CDR3 consists of 15 residues. The CDR3 loop reads CAIRGRAGAGDEQFF. The CDR3 DNA follows: TGTGCCATCAGGGGACGAGCGGGAGCCGGGGATGAGCAGTTCTTC.

This clonotype was detected ten times or more. V is TRBV3-1 and J is TRBJ1-2, with D possibly matching TRBD1 (6 bases). The V end was cut by 3 bases, the J end by 5 bases, with 16 bases between. The CDR3 length is 15 residues. The germline V gene encodes CDR1 LGHDT and CDR2 YNNKEL (reference sequence). The CDR3 loop is CASSHRGSRAYGYTF. DNA for the CDR3: TGTGCCAGCAGCCACAGGGGCAGCCGGGCATATGGCTACACCTTC.

V is TRBV9 and J is TRBJ1-3, with no clear D. Germline V gene sequence: CDR1 SGDLS, CDR2 YYNGEE. There are 16 residues in the CDR3. The V end was cut by 0 bases, the J end by 3 bases, with 13 bases between. This chain's CDR3 is CASSVGEAPYGNTIYF. Written as DNA, the CDR3 is TGTGCCAGCAGCGTAGGTGAAGCCCCTTATGGAAACACCATATATTTT. Complete variable domain (other parts from reference TRBV9 and TRBJ1-3): DSGVTQTPKHLITATGQRVTLRCSPRSGDLSVYWYQQSLDQGLQFLIQYYNGEERAKGNILERFSAQQFPDLHSELNLSSLELGDSALYFCASSVGEAPYGNTIYFGEGSWLTVV.

The gene calls are TRBV5-1 and TRBJ2-1; D may be TRBD2 (6 bases). The CDR3 runs 18 residues. The germline V and J ends were trimmed by 1 base and 0 bases, with 17 bases remaining between them. Per the germline V gene, CDR1 is SGHRS and CDR2 is YFSETQ. The CDR3 region is CASSLLISGESSYNEQFF. The CDR3 DNA follows: TGCGCCAGCAGCTTGCTCATCTCGGGAGAGAGCTCCTACAATGAGCAGTTCTTC.

This clonotype was seen many times. This chain connects TRBV3-1 to TRBJ2-4; no definite D call. The length of the CDR3 is 14 residues. With 2 bases removed from V and 0 bases from J, the gap between germline ends came to 5 bases. Germline CDR1 reads LGHDT; CDR2 reads YNNKEL (reference sequence). The CDR3 is CASSQIIAKNIQYF. CDR3 DNA sequence: TGTGCCAGCAGCCAAATCATAGCCAAAAACATTCAGTACTTC.

This clonotype has a handful of counts. V usage is TRBV2 and J usage is TRBJ1-2; D remains unclear. Germline V gene lookup returns CDR1 SNHLY and CDR2 FYNNEI. The V gene lost 0 bases and the J gene lost 4 bases, with 12 bases spanning the gap. The CDR3 has 15 amino acids. CDR3 DNA: TGTGCCAGCAGTGAAGCGCTTGGCCCTAGCTATGGCTACACCTTC. Translating it yields CASSEALGPSYGYTF.

In DNA form, the CDR3 reads TGCGCCAGCAGCTTGGCGGGGGGGGCCGCTAATGAAAAACTGTTTTTT. It is translated as CASSLAGGAANEKLFF. V and J are TRBV5-1 and TRBJ1-4; possibly TRBD1 for D (6 bases). V lost 0 bases and J 3 bases, leaving 12 bases between the germline ends. The CDR3 spans 16 residues. Germline lookup yields CDR1 SGHRS and CDR2 YFSETQ.

The V gene is TRBV24-1, the J gene TRBJ2-5; perhaps TRBD1 as D (6 bases). The CDR3 is 16 residues long. V was cut by 3 bases and J by 11 bases, with 24 bases left in between. CDR1 is KGHDR and CDR2 is SFDVKD in the germline V gene. CDR3 in DNA: TGTGCCACCAGTGATCCGGGACAAGGTTCGTACAATGAGCAGTACTTC. Its protein is CATSDPGQGSYNEQYF.

This clonotype was recorded only once. The chain recombines TRBV3-1 with TRBJ2-3; D gene uncertain. V was trimmed by 4 bases and J by 6 bases, leaving 8 bases between them. Germline V CDR1 and CDR2: LGHDT, YNNKEL (reference sequence). The length of the CDR3 is 12 residues. The CDR3 loop is CASSPTYDTQYF. CDR3 nucleotide sequence: TGTGCCAGCAGCCCGACTTACGATACGCAGTATTTT.